Presented here are 10 T cell receptor beta chains from one specimen sequenced in a study of blood T cell dynamics during melanoma immunotherapy. The table came from immunoSEQ multiplex PCR; TCRdb's copy has only in-frame clones and leaves some out. Of 25,000 to 35,000 clones detected, around four fifths appear once; the ten largest clones hold about 9.4%. The time point was: week 3, after first cycle of checkpoint inhibitor. Material: blood, obtained from a patient treated with checkpoint blockade. These receptors all stem from a human donor with melanoma.

The V and J genes are TRBV10-3 and TRBJ2-2; 8 nucleotides line up with TRBD2. This CDR3 has 17 amino acids. Germline CDR1 is ENHRY and CDR2 is SYGVKD. Losses at the gene ends were 10 bases for V and 6 bases for J; bases not matched to a gene: 19. The CDR3 coding sequence is TGTGCCACCGAGACTGCCGGGACTAGGCCTGTTGCCGGGGAGCTGTTTTTT. It codes for CATETAGTRPVAGELFF.

The chain has TRBV29-1 and TRBJ2-1; weak D call: TRBD2 (6 bases). Germline values: CDR1 SQVTM, CDR2 ANQGSEA. This CDR3 is 15 amino acids long. V lost 0 bases to trimming and J lost 0 bases, with 9 bases between them. As DNA, the CDR3 is TGCAGCGTTGAAGACCGGCGGGACTCCTACAATGAGCAGTTCTTC. Translated: CSVEDRRDSYNEQFF.

J is TRBJ2-7 and V is TRBV1; the table's D call of TRBD1 was not tested on the DNA. TRBV1 is reported as a pseudogene. CDR3 length: 12 residues. The CDR3 DNA is TGCACCAGCAGCCCCCAGGGCTACGAGCAGTACTTC. Translation gives CTSSPQGYEQYF.

This chain uses TRBV7-9 with TRBJ2-7; no definite D call. The CDR3 spans 14 residues. Germline V lookup: CDR1 SEHNR, CDR2 FQNEAQ (reference sequence). Trimming removed 5 bases from V and 5 bases from J, with 16 bases in between. CDR3 loop: CASSPSALRDEQYF. For the CDR3, the DNA is TGTGCCAGCAGCCCCTCGGCCTTACGGGACGAGCAGTACTTC.

The rearrangement uses TRBV27 and TRBJ2-1; 9 bases line up with TRBD1. Germline assignment: CDR1 MNHEY and CDR2 SMNVEV (reference sequence). Unmatched junction bases numbered 4, after V lost 6 bases and J lost 7 bases. This CDR3 is built from 13 residues. The CDR3 bases are TGTGCCAGCAGGGGACAGGGTTGGAATGAGCAGTTCTTC. It codes for CASRGQGWNEQFF.

The chain recombines TRBV27 with TRBJ2-4, with 9 bases that match TRBD2. The CDR3 contains 16 residues. CDR1 and CDR2 (germline): MNHEY, SMNVEV (reference sequence). J lost 0 bases, V lost 3 bases, and 3 bases had no gene match. This CDR3 reads CASSLLTSGAKNIQYF. DNA of the CDR3: TGTGCCAGCAGTTTGCTGACTAGCGGAGCCAAAAACATTCAGTACTTC.

V usage is TRBV5-1 and J usage is TRBJ2-7, with D tentatively TRBD1 (5 bases). Germline lookup yields CDR1 SGHRS and CDR2 YFSETQ. Trimming removed 7 bases from V and 1 base from J, with 9 bases in between. The CDR3 extends over 12 amino acids. In DNA, the CDR3 is TGCGCCAGCTGGGGCGATTCCTACGAGCAGTACTTC. This gives the protein CASWGDSYEQYF.

V usage is TRBV7-8 and J usage is TRBJ1-4, with 9 bases that match TRBD1. The CDR3 consists of 18 residues. J lost 3 bases, V lost 5 bases, and 13 bases had no gene match. The germline CDR1 and CDR2 sequences are SGHVS and FQNEAQ. CDR3 region: CASSPRTGASGANEKLFF. The CDR3 coding sequence is TGTGCCAGCAGCCCCCGGACAGGGGCTAGCGGGGCTAATGAAAAACTGTTTTTT. Full variable domain (outside the CDR3, taken from reference TRBV7-8 and TRBJ1-4): GAGVSQSPRYKVAKRGQDVALRCDPISGHVSLFWYQQALGQGPEFLTYFQNEAQLDKSGLPSDRFFAERPEGSVSTLKIQRTQQEDSAVYLCASSPRTGASGANEKLFFGSGTQLSVL.

The gene calls are TRBV20-1 and TRBJ1-4; D not resolved. Germline loops: CDR1 DFQATT, CDR2 SNEGSKA (reference sequence). V was pared by 5 bases and J by 7 bases, with 8 bases between. CDR3 length: 11 residues. The CDR3 bases are TGCAGTGCTCGGTTATTTGAAAAACTGTTTTTT. The encoded protein is CSARLFEKLFF.

The rearrangement links TRBV28 to TRBJ2-3; 7 bases align to TRBD1. Losses at the gene ends were 6 bases for V and 2 bases for J; bases not matched to a gene: 17. Germline V CDR1 and CDR2: MDHEN, SYDVKM. CDR3 length equals 18 residues. CDR3 coding DNA: TGTGCCAGCAGACCCCGAGCCTCGACAGGGCTAGACACAGATACGCAGTATTTT. It is translated as CASRPRASTGLDTDTQYF. Filled out from reference TRBV28 and TRBJ2-3, the complete variable domain reads DVKVTQSSRYLVKRTGEKVFLECVQDMDHENMFWYRQDPGLGLRLIYFSYDVKMKEKGDIPEGYSVSREKKERFSLILESASTNQTSMYLCASRPRASTGLDTDTQYFGPGTRLTVL.